The 29 T cell receptor beta chains below were found in one sample sequenced in a study of blood T cell repertoires in COVID-19 (dated by TCRdb to the early 2020s). Library creation used the immunoSEQ multiplex PCR assay. This is the immuneACCESS table as TCRdb keeps it, with only in-frame sequences that have V and J called. A part of the clones is gone; compared with another copy, unresolved V genes explain less than half, and the rest is unexplained. The sample contains 250,000 or so clones, 75% to 90% of them found a single time. 0.94% of the sample is held by the ten biggest clonotypes. The sequencing sample was made of peripheral blood. The receptor set was obtained from a woman between 40 and 50 years old who had recovered from COVID-19.

The J gene is TRBJ1-3, the V gene TRBV12-5; maybe TRBD1 (5 bases). V gave up 7 bases and J gave up 14 bases, with 18 bases separating them. Germline loops: CDR1 LGHNT, CDR2 FRNRAP. The CDR3 spans 12 residues. CDR3 DNA: TGTGCTAGTGAAAGAGACGGGGGAGCCGTATATTTT. It is translated as CASERDGGAVYF.

This chain joins TRBV29-1 and TRBJ2-3, with TRBD1 matching over 11 bases. J gave up 0 bases and V 3 bases, and 11 bases lay outside the gene matches. The germline V gene has CDR1 SQVTM and CDR2 ANQGSEA. The CDR3 extends over 18 amino acids. The CDR3 reads CSVDTGTGGRKSTDTQYF. CDR3 nucleotides: TGCAGCGTTGATACCGGGACAGGGGGGCGGAAAAGCACAGATACGCAGTATTTT.

The chain uses TRBV7-9 and TRBJ2-3, with D hard to call. V dropped 6 bases and J dropped 6 bases, with 10 bases sitting between them. CDR3 length equals 12 residues. Germline assignment: CDR1 SEHNR and CDR2 FQNEAQ (reference sequence). The CDR3: CASSSNGDTQYF. The CDR3 nucleotides read TGTGCCAGCAGTTCAAATGGCGATACGCAGTATTTT.

This chain links TRBV11-2 with TRBJ2-1, with a weak D call TRBD1 (8 bases). This CDR3 contains 14 residues. Trimming took off 7 bases at V and 7 bases at J, with 17 bases between the two ends. Per the germline V gene, CDR1 is SGHAT and CDR2 is FQNNGV. The CDR3 here is CASIRGLAANEQFF. Written as DNA, the CDR3 is TGTGCCAGCATCAGGGGGCTAGCGGCGAATGAGCAGTTCTTC. Full variable domain (outside the CDR3, taken from reference TRBV11-2 and TRBJ2-1): EAGVAQSPRYKIIEKRQSVAFWCNPISGHATLYWYQQILGQGPKLLIQFQNNGVVDDSQLPKDRFSAERLKGVDSTLKIQPAKLEDSAVYLCASIRGLAANEQFFGPGTRLTVL.

In nucleotides, the CDR3 is TGCAGCGTTGAAGGTACTAGCGCGGCAGATACGCAGTATTTT. It encodes CSVEGTSAADTQYF. The rearrangement links TRBV29-1 to TRBJ2-3, with 7 bases aligning to TRBD2. The germline V gene has CDR1 SQVTM and CDR2 ANQGSEA. The CDR3 is 14 amino acids. V lost 1 base, J lost 4 bases, and 5 bases stayed unmatched.

The V and J genes are TRBV9 and TRBJ2-7; 7 bases match TRBD1. Losses at the gene ends were 4 bases for V and 0 bases for J; bases not matched to a gene: 7. This CDR3 has 15 amino acids. Germline V gene lookup returns CDR1 SGDLS and CDR2 YYNGEE. CDR3 protein: CASSISRDSSYEQYF. The CDR3, as DNA: TGTGCCAGCAGCATAAGTCGGGACAGCTCCTACGAGCAGTACTTC.

The chain recombines TRBV15 with TRBJ2-3; 8 bases map to TRBD2. Germline-derived CDR1 and CDR2 are LNHNV and YYDKDF (reference sequence). The CDR3 contains 14 residues. V shed 3 bases and J 4 bases; nucleotides not matched to a gene: 3. CDR3 coding DNA: TGTGCCACCAGCAGCGGGAGGGCCCCAGATACGCAGTATTTT. It translates to CATSSGRAPDTQYF.

CDR3: CASSPGGPQETQYF. The CDR3 DNA reads TGTGCCAGCAGCCCGGGGGGGCCCCAAGAGACCCAGTACTTC. The rearrangement links TRBV7-9 to TRBJ2-5, with TRBD2 identical over 8 bases. The CDR3 has 14 amino acids. Unmatched junction bases numbered 3, after V lost 5 bases and J lost 1 base. Germline V CDR1 and CDR2: SEHNR, FQNEAQ (reference sequence).

The CDR3 DNA reads TGCACCAGCAGCCAAGATACTACAGGGGGCGGCGGGAGCTCGAACACCGGGGAGCTGTTTTTT. It encodes CTSSQDTTGGGGSSNTGELFF. V and J are TRBV1 and TRBJ2-2; the table names TRBD1, a call not compared with the DNA. TRBV1 is listed as a pseudogene. This CDR3 region has 21 residues.

This chain connects TRBV28 to TRBJ1-6, with D hard to call. V dropped 3 bases and J dropped 5 bases, with 5 bases sitting between them. The V gene's germline CDR1 is MDHEN and CDR2 SYDVKM. This CDR3 contains 13 residues. The CDR3 loop reads CASSFPDNSPLHF. The CDR3 bases are TGTGCCAGCAGTTTCCCTGATAATTCACCCCTCCACTTT.

The chain has TRBV20-1 and TRBJ1-1; 8 bases line up with TRBD1. Germline CDR1 is DFQATT and CDR2 is SNEGSKA (reference sequence). The CDR3 has 11 amino acids. V lost 5 bases to trimming and J lost 11 bases; unmatched junction nucleotides: 7. The CDR3 is CSAEGQVDAFF. Written as DNA, the CDR3 is TGCAGTGCTGAGGGACAGGTGGATGCTTTCTTT.

The V and J genes are TRBV7-9 and TRBJ2-2, with D perhaps TRBD1 (5 bases). The length of the CDR3 is 14 residues. Trimming pared 9 bases from V and 3 bases from J, leaving 14 bases between. CDR1 and CDR2 from the germline V gene are SEHNR and FQNEAQ (reference sequence). The CDR3 bases are TGTGCCAGAGGAGACAGTCTCGACACCGGGGAGCTGTTTTTT. Amino acid sequence: CARGDSLDTGELFF.

This rearrangement joins TRBV15 to TRBJ1-4; no definite D call. The V and J ends lost 0 bases and 5 bases respectively, with 13 bases between them. CDR1 is LNHNV and CDR2 is YYDKDF in the germline V gene (reference sequence). This CDR3 contains 16 residues. This CDR3 is CATSRDLDLLNEKLFF. The CDR3, as DNA: TGTGCCACCAGCAGAGATCTCGACTTATTAAATGAAAAACTGTTTTTT.

CDR3 in amino acids: CASSLNPGLAGGNEQFF. CDR3 DNA sequence: TGCGCCAGCAGCTTGAACCCGGGACTAGCGGGGGGGAATGAGCAGTTCTTC. The chain carries TRBV5-1 and TRBJ2-1, with 16 bases fitting TRBD2. CDR3 length equals 17 residues. The J segment lost 7 bases and the V segment lost 1 base, leaving 5 bases of the junction unmatched. The germline V gene encodes CDR1 SGHRS and CDR2 YFSETQ. Filled out from reference TRBV5-1 and TRBJ2-1, the complete variable domain reads KAGVTQTPRYLIKTRGQQVTLSCSPISGHRSVSWYQQTPGQGLQFLFEYFSETQRNKGNFPGRFSGRQFSNSRSEMNVSTLELGDSALYLCASSLNPGLAGGNEQFFGPGTRLTVL.

A word on this clone: The same CDR3 can be traced to other DNA sequences in this sample. V gene TRBV5-1 combines with J gene TRBJ2-4; the D gene is possibly TRBD2 (6 bases). V was pared by 4 bases and J by 6 bases, with 14 bases between. In germline, CDR1 is SGHRS, CDR2 YFSETQ. The CDR3 is 14 residues long. CDR3 amino acids: CASSPGTGGNIQYF. CDR3 DNA sequence: TGCGCCAGCAGCCCCGGGACCGGGGGAAACATTCAGTACTTC.

This clone was recorded only once. The chain carries TRBV5-4 and TRBJ2-3, with 10 bases matching TRBD2. From germline, CDR1 is SGHNT and CDR2 YYREEE (reference sequence). The CDR3 is 16 amino acids. V shed 0 bases and J 2 bases; nucleotides not matched to a gene: 3. The CDR3 DNA is TGTGCCAGCAGCTTGGTTGGACTAGCGGACACAGATACGCAGTATTTT. Residues: CASSLVGLADTDTQYF. The whole variable domain, remainder taken from reference TRBV5-4 and TRBJ2-3, is ETGVTQSPTHLIKTRGQQVTLRCSSQSGHNTVSWYQQALGQGPQFIFQYYREEENGRGNFPPRFSGLQFPNYSSELNVNALELDDSALYLCASSLVGLADTDTQYFGPGTRLTVL.

The chain links TRBV20-1 to TRBJ2-4; a possible D gene is TRBD1 (6 bases). The germline V gene has CDR1 DFQATT and CDR2 SNEGSKA (reference sequence). Trimming cost V 3 bases and J 4 bases, with 13 bases left between them. The length of the CDR3 is 14 residues. DNA for the CDR3: TGCAGTGCTAGTAGAGGGCAGGGGAAAAACATTCAGTACTTC. Protein product: CSASRGQGKNIQYF.

V is TRBV7-2 and J is TRBJ2-2; 12 bases map to TRBD2. The CDR3 is 16 residues long. Trimming took 1 base from V and 5 from J; bases not matched to a gene: 2. CDR1 is SGHTA, CDR2 FQGNSA, per germline. The CDR3 reads CASSLGLAGVTGELFF. CDR3 bases: TGTGCCAGCAGCTTAGGACTAGCGGGAGTGACCGGGGAGCTGTTTTTT. Full variable domain (missing parts from reference TRBV7-2 and TRBJ2-2): GAGVSQSPSNKVTEKGKDVELRCDPISGHTALYWYRQSLGQGLEFLIYFQGNSAPDKSGLPSDRFSAERTGGSVSTLTIQRTQQEDSAVYLCASSLGLAGVTGELFFGEGSRLTVL.

J is TRBJ2-5 and V is TRBV5-5; D gene ambiguous. V gave up 1 base and J gave up 0 bases, with 7 bases separating them. Germline V gene sequence: CDR1 SGHKS, CDR2 YYEKEE (reference sequence). This CDR3 comprises 14 residues. CDR3 DNA sequence: TGTGCCAGCAGCTTGCTGTCTGACCAAGAGACCCAGTACTTC. Translated: CASSLLSDQETQYF.

As DNA, the CDR3 is TGTGCCAGCAGCCAAGATCTAGGGGGTCCGAACACCGGGGAGCTGTTTTTT. Amino acids: CASSQDLGGPNTGELFF. The rearrangement uses TRBV3-1 (or the pseudogene TRBV3-2) and TRBJ2-2; tentatively, D is TRBD1 (6 bases). Germline V gene sequence: CDR1 LGHDT, CDR2 YNNKEL (reference sequence). The length of the CDR3 is 17 residues. Trimming removed 0 bases at V and 0 bases at J, with 11 bases between.

This chain uses TRBV9 with TRBJ1-2; perhaps TRBD1 as D (6 bases). CDR1 is SGDLS and CDR2 is YYNGEE in the germline V gene. This CDR3 is built from 16 residues. V was shortened by 4 bases and J by 2 bases, with 18 bases between the two germline ends. CDR3 sequence (DNA): TGTGCCAGCAGCCCTAGCGGGGGGGCGACGAACTATGGCTACACCTTC. This encodes CASSPSGGATNYGYTF.

This chain links TRBV7-2 with TRBJ2-3, with D unresolved. There are 13 residues in the CDR3. Germline CDR1 SGHTA, CDR2 FQGNSA. V was cut by 4 bases and J by 1 base, with 6 bases left in between. CDR3 residues: CASSSSGTDTQYF. The CDR3 nucleotides are TGTGCCAGCAGCTCCTCTGGCACAGATACGCAGTATTTT.

The chain uses TRBV19 and TRBJ2-3; 7 bases map to TRBD2. This CDR3 spans 16 amino acids. V dropped 3 bases and J dropped 3; count of bases not matched to a gene: 9. Germline CDR1 LNHDA, CDR2 SQIVND (reference sequence). This CDR3 is CASSIHFGTTTDTQYF. CDR3 DNA: TGTGCCAGTAGTATCCACTTCGGGACTACGACAGATACGCAGTATTTT. Filled out from reference TRBV19 and TRBJ2-3, the complete variable domain reads DGGITQSPKYLFRKEGQNVTLSCEQNLNHDAMYWYRQDPGQGLRLIYYSQIVNDFQKGDIAEGYSVSREKKESFPLTVTSAQKNPTAFYLCASSIHFGTTTDTQYFGPGTRLTVL.

The rearrangement links TRBV7-2 to TRBJ1-4, with a tentative D call TRBD1 (6 bases). The V end lost 5 bases, the J end lost 3 bases, and 13 bases lay between the germline ends. The CDR3 has 15 residues. The germline gives CDR1 SGHTA, CDR2 FQGNSA. The CDR3 loop is CASSRNGTPNEKLFF. DNA for the CDR3: TGTGCCAGCAGCCGCAACGGGACACCTAATGAAAAACTGTTTTTT.

V and J are TRBV11-2 and TRBJ2-6; D might be TRBD2 (7 bases). Trimming took off 5 bases at V and 1 base at J, with 15 bases between the two ends. Germline CDR1 SGHAT, CDR2 FQNNGV. The CDR3 spans 17 residues. The CDR3 bases are TGTGCCAGCAGCCAAGGGGGGGGCGCTTCTGGGGCCAACGTCCTGACTTTC. Translation gives CASSQGGGASGANVLTF.

Only one count was recorded for this clone. The gene calls are TRBV3-1 (or the pseudogene TRBV3-2) and TRBJ1-3, with D unclear. The V and J ends lost 0 bases and 4 bases respectively, with 10 bases between them. Germline CDR1 and CDR2: LGHDT and YNNKEL (reference sequence). The CDR3 loop spans 15 amino acids. CDR3 sequence (DNA): TGTGCCAGCAGCCAAGAGGAGGTATTCGGAAACACCATATATTTT. This codes for CASSQEEVFGNTIYF.

The chain uses TRBV5-1 and TRBJ2-2; D possibly corresponds to TRBD1 (6 bases). The CDR3 has 18 amino acids. Trimming pared 0 bases from V and 0 bases from J, leaving 15 bases between. CDR1 SGHRS and CDR2 YFSETQ come from the germline V gene. The CDR3 spells CASSLVHRGQTNTGELFF. As DNA, the CDR3 is TGCGCCAGCAGCTTGGTACATCGGGGACAAACGAACACCGGGGAGCTGTTTTTT.

Here the CDR3 DNA reads TGTGCCAGCAGCTTAGGGGGAGCGGGCCGCTCCTACAATGAGCAGTTCTTC. It yields the protein CASSLGGAGRSYNEQFF. J is TRBJ2-1 and V is TRBV7-8; D is perhaps TRBD2 (6 bases). Trimming shortened V by 1 base and J by 0 bases, and 13 bases separated the two germline ends. The CDR3 totals 17 residues. Germline V gene data show CDR1 as SGHVS and CDR2 as FQNEAQ.

This clone was recorded a few times. J is TRBJ2-7 and V is TRBV7-9; 10 bases agree with TRBD2. V gave up 7 bases and J gave up 5 bases; unmatched junction bases: 8. The CDR3 runs to 14 residues. CDR1 is SEHNR and CDR2 is FQNEAQ in the germline V gene (reference sequence). CDR3 sequence reads: CASTLTSGLDEQYF. The CDR3 nucleotides are TGTGCCAGCACCCTGACTAGCGGGTTGGACGAGCAGTACTTC.